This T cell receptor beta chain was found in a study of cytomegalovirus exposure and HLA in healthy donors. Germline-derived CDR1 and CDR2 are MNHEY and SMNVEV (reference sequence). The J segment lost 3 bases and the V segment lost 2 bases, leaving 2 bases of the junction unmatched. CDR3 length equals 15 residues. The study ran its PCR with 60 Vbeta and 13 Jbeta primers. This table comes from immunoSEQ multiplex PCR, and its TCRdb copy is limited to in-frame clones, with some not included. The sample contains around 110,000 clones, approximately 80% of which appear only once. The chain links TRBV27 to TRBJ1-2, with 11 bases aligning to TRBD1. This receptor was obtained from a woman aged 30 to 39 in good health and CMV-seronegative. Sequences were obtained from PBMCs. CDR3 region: CASSLRTGGDYGYTF. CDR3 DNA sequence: TGTGCCAGCAGTTTACGGACAGGGGGCGACTATGGCTACACCTTC.